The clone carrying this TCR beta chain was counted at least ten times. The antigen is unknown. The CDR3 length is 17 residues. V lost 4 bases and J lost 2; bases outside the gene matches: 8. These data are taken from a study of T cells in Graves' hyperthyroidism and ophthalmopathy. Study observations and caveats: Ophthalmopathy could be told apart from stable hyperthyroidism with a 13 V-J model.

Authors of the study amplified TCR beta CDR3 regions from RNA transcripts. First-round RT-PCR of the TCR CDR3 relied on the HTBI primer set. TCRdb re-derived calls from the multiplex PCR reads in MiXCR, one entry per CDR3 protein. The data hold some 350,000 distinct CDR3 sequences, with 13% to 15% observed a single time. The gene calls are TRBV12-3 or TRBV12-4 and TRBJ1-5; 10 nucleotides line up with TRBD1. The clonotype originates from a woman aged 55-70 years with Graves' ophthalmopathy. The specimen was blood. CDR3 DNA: TGTGCCAGCAGTTCTGGACAGGGGGAGTGGGGCAATCAGCCCCAGCATTTT. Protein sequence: CASSSGQGEWGNQPQHF.